Presented here are 25 T cell receptor beta chains from one specimen sequenced in a study of T cells in localized non-small cell lung cancer. Sequencing was performed with immunoSEQ multiplex PCR; in TCRdb, only in-frame clones are kept and a portion is missing. This sample has 25,000 to 30,000 clones, with more than 75% found just once. The specimen comprised peripheral blood, sampled before any cancer treatment. The source of these receptors is an older female donor with stage III squamous cell lung carcinoma.

The rearrangement links TRBV28 to TRBJ1-2; D gene uncertain. The CDR3 totals 12 residues. In germline, CDR1 is MDHEN, CDR2 SYDVKM. Trimming pared 8 bases from V and 3 bases from J, leaving 10 bases between. CDR3 region: CASGLEDYGYTF. DNA for the CDR3: TGTGCCAGCGGGTTGGAGGACTATGGCTACACCTTC.

The V and J genes are TRBV6-5 and TRBJ2-7; 8 bases are a match to TRBD2. Unmatched junction bases numbered 5, after V lost 5 bases and J lost 2 bases. Per germline, CDR1 MNHEY and CDR2 SVGAGI. This CDR3 spans 14 amino acids. CDR3 nucleotide sequence: TGTGCCAGCAGTCAACTCGGGGGGGCCTACGAGCAGTACTTC. This codes for CASSQLGGAYEQYF.

The chain carries TRBV6-5 and TRBJ1-2, with TRBD1 matching 11 bases. CDR1 MNHEY and CDR2 SVGAGI come from the germline V gene. The CDR3 has 16 residues. The trim removed 0 bases at V and 1 base at J, leaving 1 base unmatched. CDR3 sequence: CASSYSGQGVNYGYTF. In nucleotides, the CDR3 is TGTGCCAGCAGTTACTCGGGACAGGGGGTTAACTATGGCTACACCTTC.

Here the CDR3 reads CASRLTGGDRTGELFF. CDR3 DNA sequence: TGTGCCAGCAGACTAACAGGGGGCGATAGGACCGGGGAGCTGTTTTTT. The chain is built from TRBV7-2 and TRBJ2-2, with 9 bases matching TRBD1. Looked up from germline, CDR1 is SGHTA and CDR2 is FQGNSA. V was clipped by 6 bases and J by 5 bases; unmatched bases: 10. The CDR3 totals 16 residues.

CDR3 sequence (DNA): TGTGCCAGCAGCTTATTAGCGGGACACAATGAGCAGTTCTTC. This sequence encodes CASSLLAGHNEQFF. The V call is TRBV7-8, the J call TRBJ2-1; 8 bases are a match to TRBD2. From germline, CDR1 is SGHVS and CDR2 FQNEAQ. After removal of 2 bases from V and 5 bases from J, the junction contained 2 bases not matched to a gene. The CDR3 covers 14 residues. Supplemented by reference TRBV7-8 and TRBJ2-1, the full variable domain reads GAGVSQSPRYKVAKRGQDVALRCDPISGHVSLFWYQQALGQGPEFLTYFQNEAQLDKSGLPSDRFFAERPEGSVSTLKIQRTQQEDSAVYLCASSLLAGHNEQFFGPGTRLTVL.

This clone is a singleton in its sample. The chain recombines TRBV7-3 with TRBJ1-1; TRBD1 might be the D (6 bases). V shed 5 bases and J shed 5 bases, with 9 bases lying between them. CDR1 is SGHTA and CDR2 is FQGTGA in the germline V gene. This CDR3 region has 12 residues. The CDR3 coding sequence is TGTGCCAGCAGCGGGACACCAACTGAAGCTTTCTTT. The encoded protein is CASSGTPTEAFF.

This chain uses TRBV7-7 with TRBJ2-5; D is unresolved. Trimming took 1 base from V and 8 from J, leaving 14 bases between them. CDR1 SSHAT and CDR2 FNYEAQ come from the germline V gene (reference sequence). This CDR3 is 14 amino acids long. CDR3 region: CASSLVDPSDTQYF. For the CDR3, the DNA is TGTGCCAGCAGCTTAGTAGACCCCTCAGACACCCAGTACTTC.

This sequence joins TRBV28 and TRBJ2-7; possibly TRBD1 or TRBD2 for D (6 bases each). Looked up from germline, CDR1 is MDHEN and CDR2 is SYDVKM. The CDR3 length is 15 residues. Trimming took 3 bases from V and 5 from J, leaving 17 bases between them. The CDR3 region has the DNA TGTGCCAGCAGTTTGTATCTGAGGGGGGACCACGAGCAGTACTTC. Translating gives CASSLYLRGDHEQYF.

This chain's CDR3 is CASSDPGRHTDTQYF. The CDR3 region has the DNA TGTGCCAGCAGTGATCCGGGCAGACACACAGATACGCAGTATTTT. The chain combines TRBV6-1 with TRBJ2-3; no clear D. This CDR3 has 15 residues. With 3 bases removed from V and 2 bases from J, the gap between germline ends came to 12 bases. Germline V gene data show CDR1 as MNHNS and CDR2 as SASEGT.

This clone was seen only a few times. The CDR3 nucleotides read TGTGCCAGCAGTTTATCTAGGGACGGACGAGGTGGCTACACCTTC. Amino acids: CASSLSRDGRGGYTF. The chain employs TRBV27 and TRBJ1-2; maybe TRBD1 (5 bases). Trimming left V 0 bases short and J 7 bases short, with 15 bases between. The germline V gene encodes CDR1 MNHEY and CDR2 SMNVEV (reference sequence). The CDR3 has 15 residues.

The V and J genes are TRBV5-1 and TRBJ2-1, with TRBD2 matching over 9 bases. This CDR3 contains 16 residues. From germline, CDR1 is SGHRS and CDR2 YFSETQ. J gave up 3 bases and V 2 bases, and 6 bases lay outside the gene matches. The CDR3 spells CASSFSSGSLYNEQFF. CDR3 DNA sequence: TGCGCCAGCAGCTTCAGTAGCGGGAGCCTCTACAATGAGCAGTTCTTC.

The chain joins TRBV5-5 to TRBJ1-1; TRBD1 matches 7 bases. The germline gives CDR1 SGHKS, CDR2 YYEKEE (reference sequence). The CDR3 length is 12 residues. Trimming at V came to 4 bases and at J to 7 bases, leaving 4 bases not matched to a gene. DNA for the CDR3: TGTGCCAGCAGCCGGACAGGACTTGAAGCTTTCTTT. Amino acid sequence: CASSRTGLEAFF.

The chain couples TRBV5-4 to TRBJ2-1, with TRBD1 matching 7 bases. V shed 3 bases and J 1 base; nucleotides not matched to a gene: 4. This CDR3 contains 15 residues. The germline V gene encodes CDR1 SGHNT and CDR2 YYREEE (reference sequence). The CDR3 DNA follows: TGTGCCAGCAGCTACAGGGGCAAATCCTACAATGAGCAGTTCTTC. Amino acid sequence: CASSYRGKSYNEQFF.

The chain combines TRBV11-2 with TRBJ1-6; 7 nucleotides agree with TRBD1. CDR1 is SGHAT and CDR2 is FQNNGV in the germline V gene. This CDR3 comprises 14 residues. V shed 4 bases, J shed 8 bases, and the junction held 5 bases outside the gene matches. The CDR3 is CASSSQGPDSPLHF. As DNA, the CDR3 is TGTGCCAGCAGCTCACAGGGGCCGGATTCACCCCTCCACTTT.

The CDR3 region has the DNA TGTGCCAGCAGTGAAAACACCTACACTGAAGCTTTCTTT. Translation: CASSENTYTEAFF. The chain uses TRBV6-1 and TRBJ1-1; D is uncertain. V was cut by 2 bases and J by 3 bases, with 7 bases left in between. The germline V gene encodes CDR1 MNHNS and CDR2 SASEGT. This CDR3 has 13 residues.

In this sample, this clone turned up a few times. The chain links TRBV25-1 to TRBJ1-1; TRBD1 might be the D (6 bases). V shed 4 bases and J shed 1 base, with 13 bases lying between them. The CDR3 runs 15 residues. CDR1 MGHDK and CDR2 SYGVNS come from the germline V gene. The CDR3 DNA reads as TGTGCCAGCAGTGGTTTAGGGGGGGGGAACACTGAAGCTTTCTTT. Translating gives CASSGLGGGNTEAFF.

The J gene is TRBJ2-4, the V gene TRBV28; TRBD2 is a possible D gene (6 bases). Looked up from germline, CDR1 is MDHEN and CDR2 is SYDVKM. The CDR3 is made up of 16 amino acids. V dropped 6 bases and J dropped 0 bases, with 15 bases sitting between them. CDR3 sequence reads: CASRNPREIAKNIQYF. The CDR3 nucleotides read TGTGCCAGCAGAAATCCTCGGGAGATAGCCAAAAACATTCAGTACTTC.

This sequence joins TRBV4-1 and TRBJ1-4; 7 nucleotides agree with TRBD1. From germline, CDR1 is MGHRA and CDR2 YSYEKL. The CDR3 runs to 15 residues. V shed 6 bases, J shed 2 bases, and the junction held 6 bases outside the gene matches. The CDR3 sequence is CASRHTGVTNEKLFF. CDR3 DNA: TGCGCCAGCAGACATACAGGGGTGACTAATGAAAAACTGTTTTTT.

The chain has TRBV5-1 and TRBJ2-1; D ambiguous. The length of the CDR3 is 14 residues. The germline V and J ends were trimmed by 3 bases and 6 bases, with 13 bases remaining between them. CDR1 is SGHRS and CDR2 is YFSETQ in the germline V gene. CDR3 sequence: CASSSGNPGNEQFF. The CDR3 DNA reads as TGCGCCAGCAGCTCCGGAAACCCAGGCAATGAGCAGTTCTTC.

The genes are TRBV4-3 and TRBJ1-4; D possibly corresponds to TRBD1 (5 bases). V lost 5 bases, J lost 3 bases, and 22 bases lay in between. Germline V gene sequence: CDR1 LGHNA, CDR2 YSLEER. The CDR3 contains 18 residues. DNA of the CDR3: TGCGCCAGCAGCTCTCCCGACAGATCGCCTGGAGCTAATGAAAAACTGTTTTTT. Residues: CASSSPDRSPGANEKLFF.

The chain combines TRBV6-1 with TRBJ2-5; 7 bases are a match to TRBD2. The CDR3 is 15 residues long. V was clipped by 5 bases and J by 5 bases; unmatched bases: 11. CDR1 is MNHNS and CDR2 is SASEGT in the germline V gene. The CDR3 reads CASSSGGRKRETQYF. The CDR3 DNA sequence: TGTGCCAGCAGTTCGGGGGGTAGAAAAAGGGAGACCCAGTACTTC.

The chain is built from TRBV2 and TRBJ2-5; D possibly corresponds to TRBD1 (5 bases). Between the trimmed V and J ends, which lost 3 bases and 7 bases, there was a span of 9 bases. This CDR3 has 12 residues. In germline, CDR1 is SNHLY, CDR2 FYNNEI. The CDR3 DNA sequence: TGTGCCAGCAGTGACAGGGATGGGACCCAGTACTTC. This encodes CASSDRDGTQYF.

DNA for the CDR3: TGTGCCAGTAGTATACGGACAGGGAACACTGAAGCTTTCTTT. Translated: CASSIRTGNTEAFF. The chain recombines TRBV19 with TRBJ1-1; 7 bases agree with TRBD1. The germline V gene has CDR1 LNHDA and CDR2 SQIVND (reference sequence). The CDR3 is made up of 14 amino acids. The junction had 1 base not matched to a gene; V was cut back by 2 bases and J by 1 base.

V gene TRBV4-1 combines with J gene TRBJ2-1; D unclear. The length of the CDR3 is 16 residues. The V end lost 1 base, the J end lost 4 bases, and 14 bases lay between the germline ends. CDR1 is MGHRA and CDR2 is YSYEKL in the germline V gene. DNA for the CDR3: TGCGCCAGCAGCCAAGTAGACTTAGTCTCTTACAATGAGCAGTTCTTC. Translating gives CASSQVDLVSYNEQFF.

The chain links TRBV25-1 to TRBJ2-2, with a possible D match to TRBD2 (5 bases). This CDR3 has 17 residues. Germline V CDR1 and CDR2: MGHDK, SYGVNS. V gave up 5 bases and J gave up 1 base, with 17 bases separating them. The CDR3 loop reads CASSPAGGGGNTGELFF. CDR3 in DNA: TGTGCCAGCAGTCCCGCCGGTGGTGGAGGGAACACCGGGGAGCTGTTTTTT.